This T cell receptor (beta chain) derives from a study of blood T cell repertoires in COVID-19. Study in general: Whether acute or convalescent, the COVID-19 samples came from the United States, Italy and Spain. T cells, B-cell-depleted T cells, or PBMCs supplied cDNA or gDNA.

This table comes from immunoSEQ multiplex PCR, and its TCRdb copy is limited to in-frame clones, with some not included. This sample yields 61,000 or so clones, of which about 90% are seen a single time; about a fifth belongs to the top ten. Germline V gene data show CDR1 as SGHNT and CDR2 as YENEEA. The CDR3 runs 15 residues. V lost 5 bases to trimming and J lost 2 bases; unmatched junction nucleotides: 6. This chain uses TRBV11-3 with TRBJ2-3, with TRBD2 matching 8 bases. Sequencing was performed on peripheral blood. The clonotype originates from a woman of 80 years or more with active COVID-19. CDR3 sequence: CASSPGGAHTDTQYF. DNA of the CDR3: TGTGCCAGCAGCCCGGGAGGGGCCCACACAGATACGCAGTATTTT.